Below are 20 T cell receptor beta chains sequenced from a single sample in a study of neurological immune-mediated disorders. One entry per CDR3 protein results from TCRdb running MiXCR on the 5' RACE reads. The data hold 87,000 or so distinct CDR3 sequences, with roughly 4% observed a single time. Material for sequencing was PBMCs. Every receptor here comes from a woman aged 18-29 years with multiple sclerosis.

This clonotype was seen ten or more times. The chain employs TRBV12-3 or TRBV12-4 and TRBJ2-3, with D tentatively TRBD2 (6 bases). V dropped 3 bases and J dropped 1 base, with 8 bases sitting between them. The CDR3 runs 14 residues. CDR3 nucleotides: TGTGCCAGCAGTTTCGGCGGGGGCACAGATACGCAGTATTTT. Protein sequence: CASSFGGGTDTQYF.

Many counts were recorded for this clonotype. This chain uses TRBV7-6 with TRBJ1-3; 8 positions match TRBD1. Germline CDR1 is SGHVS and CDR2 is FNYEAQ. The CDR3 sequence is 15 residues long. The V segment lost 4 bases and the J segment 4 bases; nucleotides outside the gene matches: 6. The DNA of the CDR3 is TGTGCCAGCAGCTACGGACAGGGTGGCGGAAACACCATATATTTT. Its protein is CASSYGQGGGNTIYF.

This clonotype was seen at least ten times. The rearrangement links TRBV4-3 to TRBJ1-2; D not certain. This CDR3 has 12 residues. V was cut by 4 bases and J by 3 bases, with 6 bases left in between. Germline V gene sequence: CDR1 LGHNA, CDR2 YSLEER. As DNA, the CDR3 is TGCGCCAGCAGCCTAGACGACTATGGCTACACCTTC. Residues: CASSLDDYGYTF.

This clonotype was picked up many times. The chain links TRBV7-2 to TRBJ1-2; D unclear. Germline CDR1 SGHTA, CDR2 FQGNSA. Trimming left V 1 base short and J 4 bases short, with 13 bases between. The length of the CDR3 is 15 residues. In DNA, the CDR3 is TGTGCCAGCAGCTTAGGTGCAGTCAGAGGCTATGGCTACACCTTC. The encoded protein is CASSLGAVRGYGYTF.

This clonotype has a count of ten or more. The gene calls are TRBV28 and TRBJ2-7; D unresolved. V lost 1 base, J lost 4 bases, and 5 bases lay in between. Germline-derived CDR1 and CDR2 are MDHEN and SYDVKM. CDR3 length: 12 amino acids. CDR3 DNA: TGTGCCAGCAGTTTATTCACTTACGAGCAGTACTTC. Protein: CASSLFTYEQYF.

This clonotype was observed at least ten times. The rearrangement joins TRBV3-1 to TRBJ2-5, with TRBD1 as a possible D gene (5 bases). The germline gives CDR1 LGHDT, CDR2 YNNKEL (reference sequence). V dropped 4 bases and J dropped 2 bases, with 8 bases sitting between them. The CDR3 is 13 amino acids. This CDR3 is CASSLGHQETQYF. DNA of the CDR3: TGTGCCAGCAGCCTCGGACATCAAGAGACCCAGTACTTC.

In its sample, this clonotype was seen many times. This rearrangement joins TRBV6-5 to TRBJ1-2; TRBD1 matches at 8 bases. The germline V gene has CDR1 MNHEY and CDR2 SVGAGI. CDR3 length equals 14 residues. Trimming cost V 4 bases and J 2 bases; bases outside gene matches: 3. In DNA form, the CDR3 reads TGTGCCAGCAGTTCGACAGGGGTGAACTATGGCTACACCTTC. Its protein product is CASSSTGVNYGYTF.

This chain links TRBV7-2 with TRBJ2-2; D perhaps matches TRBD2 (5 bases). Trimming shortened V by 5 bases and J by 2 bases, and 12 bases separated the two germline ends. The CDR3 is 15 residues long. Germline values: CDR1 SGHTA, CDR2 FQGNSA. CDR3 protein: CASSPGWGNTGELFF. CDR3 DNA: TGTGCCAGCAGCCCGGGGTGGGGAAACACCGGGGAGCTGTTTTTT.

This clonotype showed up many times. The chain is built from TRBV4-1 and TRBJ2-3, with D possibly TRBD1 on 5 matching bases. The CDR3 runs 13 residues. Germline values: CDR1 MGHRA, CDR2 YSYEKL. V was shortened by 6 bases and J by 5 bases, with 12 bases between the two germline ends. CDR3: CASRDLTGDTQYF. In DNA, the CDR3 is TGCGCCAGCAGGGACCTTACAGGAGATACGCAGTATTTT.

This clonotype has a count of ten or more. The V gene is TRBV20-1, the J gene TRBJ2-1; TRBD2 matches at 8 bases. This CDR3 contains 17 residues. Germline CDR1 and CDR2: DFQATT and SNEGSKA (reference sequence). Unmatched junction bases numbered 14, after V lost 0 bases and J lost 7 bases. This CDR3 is CSAREFYGRASGNEQFF. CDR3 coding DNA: TGCAGTGCTAGAGAGTTCTACGGGAGGGCCTCAGGAAATGAGCAGTTCTTC.

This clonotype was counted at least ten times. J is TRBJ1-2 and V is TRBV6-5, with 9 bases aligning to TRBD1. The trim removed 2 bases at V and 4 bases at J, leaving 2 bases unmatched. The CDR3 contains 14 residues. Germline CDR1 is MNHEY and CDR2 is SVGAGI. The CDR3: CASSYDRGSYGYTF. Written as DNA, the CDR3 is TGTGCCAGCAGTTACGACAGGGGGAGCTATGGCTACACCTTC.

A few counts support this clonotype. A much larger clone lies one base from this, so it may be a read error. The CDR3 DNA reads as TGTGCCAGCAGCCTAATGCCGGGTCGGGGGAACCAGTACTTC. Amino acids: CASSLMPGRGNQYF. The rearrangement uses TRBV5-6 and TRBJ2-5, with D perhaps matching TRBD2 (6 bases). The germline CDR1 and CDR2 sequences are SGHDT and YYEEEE. The CDR3 totals 14 residues. Trimming pared 4 bases from V and 10 bases from J, leaving 20 bases between.

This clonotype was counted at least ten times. The DNA of the CDR3 is TGTGCCAGCAGTGTGGCGGGGAGAGGGGCTGAAGCTTTCTTT. Residues: CASSVAGRGAEAFF. V is TRBV6-1 and J is TRBJ1-1; D might be TRBD1 (5 bases). The ends were cut back, 4 bases at V and 6 bases at J, with 15 bases in the middle. The germline CDR1 and CDR2 sequences are MNHNS and SASEGT. The CDR3 contains 14 residues.

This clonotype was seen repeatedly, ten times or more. CDR3 region: CASRSTGGATQYF. The DNA of the CDR3 is TGTGCCAGCAGGTCGACTGGGGGGGCGACGCAGTATTTT. The genes are TRBV5-6 and TRBJ2-3; tentatively, D is TRBD2 (7 bases). V gave up 5 bases and J gave up 9 bases, with 16 bases separating them. Germline lookup yields CDR1 SGHDT and CDR2 YYEEEE. The CDR3 covers 13 residues.

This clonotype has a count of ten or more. The CDR3 DNA reads TGTGCCAGCAGCTTGGCCAACAGGGTAACAGCTCTTTACGAGCAGTACTTC. Encoded protein: CASSLANRVTALYEQYF. V usage is TRBV7-2 and J usage is TRBJ2-7, with D perhaps TRBD1 (6 bases). Germline V gene lookup returns CDR1 SGHTA and CDR2 FQGNSA. With 3 bases removed from V and 4 bases from J, the gap between germline ends came to 22 bases. The CDR3 is 17 amino acids.

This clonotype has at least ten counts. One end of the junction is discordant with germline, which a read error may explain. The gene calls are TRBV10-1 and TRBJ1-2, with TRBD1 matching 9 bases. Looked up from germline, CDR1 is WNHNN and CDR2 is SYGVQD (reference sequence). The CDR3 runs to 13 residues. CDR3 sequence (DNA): TGTGCCAGCAGTGAGGGACAGGGTGGAGGCTACACCTTC. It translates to CASSEGQGGGYTF.

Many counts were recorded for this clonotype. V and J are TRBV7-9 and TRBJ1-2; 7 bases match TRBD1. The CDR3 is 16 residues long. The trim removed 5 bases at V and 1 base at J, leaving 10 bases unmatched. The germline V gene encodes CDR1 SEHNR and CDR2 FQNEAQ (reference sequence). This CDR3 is CASSPGQVLYNYGYTF. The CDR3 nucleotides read TGTGCCAGCAGCCCCGGACAGGTACTATATAACTATGGCTACACCTTC.

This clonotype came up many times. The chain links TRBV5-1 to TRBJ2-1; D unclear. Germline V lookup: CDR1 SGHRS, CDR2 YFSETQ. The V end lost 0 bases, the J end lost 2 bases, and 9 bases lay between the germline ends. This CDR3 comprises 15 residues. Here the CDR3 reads CASSLVPRAYNEQFF. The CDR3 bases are TGCGCCAGCAGCTTGGTCCCCCGGGCCTACAATGAGCAGTTCTTC.

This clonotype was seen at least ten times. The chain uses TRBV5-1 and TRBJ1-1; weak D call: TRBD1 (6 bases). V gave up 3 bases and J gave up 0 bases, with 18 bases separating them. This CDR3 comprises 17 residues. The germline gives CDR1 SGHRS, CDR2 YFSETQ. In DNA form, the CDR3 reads TGCGCCAGCAGCTCGGGGAACCGGGACACCTTGAACACTGAAGCTTTCTTT. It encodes CASSSGNRDTLNTEAFF.

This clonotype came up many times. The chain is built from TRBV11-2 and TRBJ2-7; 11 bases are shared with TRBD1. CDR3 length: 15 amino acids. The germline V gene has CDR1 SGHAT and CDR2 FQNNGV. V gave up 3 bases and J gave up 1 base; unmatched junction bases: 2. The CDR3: CASSFGTGGSYEQYF. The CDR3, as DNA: TGTGCCAGCAGCTTCGGGACAGGGGGTTCCTACGAGCAGTACTTC.